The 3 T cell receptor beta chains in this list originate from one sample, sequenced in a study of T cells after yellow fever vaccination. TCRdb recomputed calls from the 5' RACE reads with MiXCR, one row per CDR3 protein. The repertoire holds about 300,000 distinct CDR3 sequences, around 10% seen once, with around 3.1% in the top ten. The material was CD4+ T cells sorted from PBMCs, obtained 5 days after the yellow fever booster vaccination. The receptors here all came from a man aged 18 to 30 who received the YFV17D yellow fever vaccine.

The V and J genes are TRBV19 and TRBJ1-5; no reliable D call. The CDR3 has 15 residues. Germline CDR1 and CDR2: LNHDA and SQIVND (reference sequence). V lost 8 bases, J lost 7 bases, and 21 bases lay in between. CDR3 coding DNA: TGTGCCAGTGGGTCTGAGTATGGGCAGGAGCAGCCCCAGCATTTT. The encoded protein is CASGSEYGQEQPQHF.

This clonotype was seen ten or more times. The CDR3 bases are TGTGCCAGCAGTCTGGGGAGTGAAGATACGCAGTATTTT. Translated, it gives CASSLGSEDTQYF. This chain joins TRBV12-3 or TRBV12-4 and TRBJ2-3, with TRBD2 as a possible D gene (5 bases). This CDR3 spans 13 amino acids. With 5 bases removed from V and 5 bases from J, the gap between germline ends came to 11 bases.

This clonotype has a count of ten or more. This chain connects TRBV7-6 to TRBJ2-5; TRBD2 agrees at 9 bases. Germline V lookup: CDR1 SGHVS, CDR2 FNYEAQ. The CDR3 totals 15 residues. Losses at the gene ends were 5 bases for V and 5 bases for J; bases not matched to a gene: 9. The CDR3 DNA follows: TGTGCCAGCAGCCTCCGCCCGGGACTAGCCGAGACCCAGTACTTC. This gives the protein CASSLRPGLAETQYF.